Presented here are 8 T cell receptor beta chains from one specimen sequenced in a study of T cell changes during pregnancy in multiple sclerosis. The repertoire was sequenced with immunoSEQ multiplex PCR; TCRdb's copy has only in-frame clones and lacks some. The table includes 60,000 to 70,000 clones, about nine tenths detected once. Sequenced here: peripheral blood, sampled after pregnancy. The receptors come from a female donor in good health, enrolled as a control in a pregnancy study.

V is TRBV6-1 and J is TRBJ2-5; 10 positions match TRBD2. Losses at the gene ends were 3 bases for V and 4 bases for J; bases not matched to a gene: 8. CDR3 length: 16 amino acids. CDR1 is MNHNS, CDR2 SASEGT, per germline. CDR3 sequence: CASSDLSGGALETQYF. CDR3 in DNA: TGTGCCAGCAGTGATCTCAGCGGGGGGGCCTTAGAGACCCAGTACTTC.

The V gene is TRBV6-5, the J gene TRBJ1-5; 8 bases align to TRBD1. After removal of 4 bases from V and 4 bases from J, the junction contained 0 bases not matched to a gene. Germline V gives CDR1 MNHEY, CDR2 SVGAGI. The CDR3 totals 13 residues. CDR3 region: CASSWDRNQPQHF. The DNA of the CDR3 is TGTGCCAGCAGTTGGGACAGGAATCAGCCCCAGCATTTT.

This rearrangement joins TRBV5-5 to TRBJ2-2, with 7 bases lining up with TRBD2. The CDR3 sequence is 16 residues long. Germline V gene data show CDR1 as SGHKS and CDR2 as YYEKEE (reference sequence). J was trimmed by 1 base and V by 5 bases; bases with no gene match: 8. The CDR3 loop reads CASSYTGGKNTGELFF. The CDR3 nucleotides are TGTGCCAGCAGTTATACCGGGGGGAAGAACACCGGGGAGCTGTTTTTT.

CDR3 in amino acids: CASSLQGATNEKLFF. The CDR3 DNA reads TGTGCCAGCAGCTTACAGGGGGCCACTAATGAAAAACTGTTTTTT. The genes are TRBV9 and TRBJ1-4, with 9 bases lining up with TRBD1. CDR3 length: 15 amino acids. Losses at the gene ends were 4 bases for V and 2 bases for J; bases not matched to a gene: 3. Per germline, CDR1 SGDLS and CDR2 YYNGEE.

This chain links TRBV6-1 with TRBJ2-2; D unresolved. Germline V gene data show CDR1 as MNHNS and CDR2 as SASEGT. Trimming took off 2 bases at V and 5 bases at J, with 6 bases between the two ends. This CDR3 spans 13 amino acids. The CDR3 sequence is CASSEQETGELFF. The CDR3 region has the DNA TGTGCCAGCAGTGAACAGGAAACCGGGGAGCTGTTTTTT.

The CDR3 DNA reads TGTGCCACCAGCAGAGTGACGAGGGACTATGGCTACACCTTC. This sequence encodes CATSRVTRDYGYTF. This sequence joins TRBV15 and TRBJ1-2, with unresolved D. Germline lookup yields CDR1 LNHNV and CDR2 YYDKDF (reference sequence). The ends were cut back, 1 base at V and 3 bases at J, with 9 bases in the middle. The length of the CDR3 is 14 residues.

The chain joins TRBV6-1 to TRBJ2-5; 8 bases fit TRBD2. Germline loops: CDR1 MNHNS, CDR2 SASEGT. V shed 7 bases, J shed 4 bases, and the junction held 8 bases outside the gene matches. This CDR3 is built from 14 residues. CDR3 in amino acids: CASITGGVVETQYF. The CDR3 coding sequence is TGTGCCAGCATTACCGGGGGGGTCGTAGAGACCCAGTACTTC.

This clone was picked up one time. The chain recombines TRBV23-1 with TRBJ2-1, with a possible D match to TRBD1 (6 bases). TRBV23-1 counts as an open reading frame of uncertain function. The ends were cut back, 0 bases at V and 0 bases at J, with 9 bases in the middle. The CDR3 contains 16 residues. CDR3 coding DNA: TGCGCCAGCAGTCAATCAGGGGGAAGCTCCTACAATGAGCAGTTCTTC. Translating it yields CASSQSGGSSYNEQFF.